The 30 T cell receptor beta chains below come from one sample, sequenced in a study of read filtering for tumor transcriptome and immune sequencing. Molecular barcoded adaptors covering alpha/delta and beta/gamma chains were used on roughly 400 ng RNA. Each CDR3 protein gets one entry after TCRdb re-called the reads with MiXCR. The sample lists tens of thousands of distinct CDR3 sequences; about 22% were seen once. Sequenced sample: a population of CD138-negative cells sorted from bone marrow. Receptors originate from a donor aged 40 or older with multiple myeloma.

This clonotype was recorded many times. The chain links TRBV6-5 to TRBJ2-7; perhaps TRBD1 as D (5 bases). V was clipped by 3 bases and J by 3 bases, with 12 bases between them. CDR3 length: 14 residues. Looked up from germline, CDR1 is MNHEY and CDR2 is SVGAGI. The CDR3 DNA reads TGTGCCAGCAGTTATACAGGTTTGGGCTACGAGCAGTACTTC. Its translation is CASSYTGLGYEQYF.

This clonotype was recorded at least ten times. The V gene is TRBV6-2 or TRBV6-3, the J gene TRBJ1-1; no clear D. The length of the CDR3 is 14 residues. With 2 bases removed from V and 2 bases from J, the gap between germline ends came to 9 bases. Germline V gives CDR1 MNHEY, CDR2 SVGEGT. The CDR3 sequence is CASSYPKANTEAFF. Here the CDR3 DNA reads TGTGCCAGCAGTTACCCAAAGGCTAACACTGAAGCTTTCTTT.

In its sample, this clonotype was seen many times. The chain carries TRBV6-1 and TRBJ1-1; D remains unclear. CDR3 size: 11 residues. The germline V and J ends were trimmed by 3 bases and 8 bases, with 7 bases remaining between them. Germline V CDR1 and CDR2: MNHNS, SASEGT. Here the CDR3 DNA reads TGTGCCAGCAGTGAGATGGGGGAAGCTTTCTTT. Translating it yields CASSEMGEAFF.

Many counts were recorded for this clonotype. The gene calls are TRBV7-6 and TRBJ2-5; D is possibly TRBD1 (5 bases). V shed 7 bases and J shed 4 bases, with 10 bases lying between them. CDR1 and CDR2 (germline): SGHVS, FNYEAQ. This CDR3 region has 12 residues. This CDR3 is CASTPRGETQYF. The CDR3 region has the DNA TGTGCCAGCACCCCAAGGGGAGAGACCCAGTACTTC.

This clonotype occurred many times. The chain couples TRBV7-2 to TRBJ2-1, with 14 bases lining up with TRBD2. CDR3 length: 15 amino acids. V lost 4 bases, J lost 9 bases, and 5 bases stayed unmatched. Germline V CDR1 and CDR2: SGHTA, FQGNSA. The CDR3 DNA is TGTGCCAGCAGCTCCGGGACTAGCGGGGGATCTGAGCAGTTCTTC. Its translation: CASSSGTSGGSEQFF.

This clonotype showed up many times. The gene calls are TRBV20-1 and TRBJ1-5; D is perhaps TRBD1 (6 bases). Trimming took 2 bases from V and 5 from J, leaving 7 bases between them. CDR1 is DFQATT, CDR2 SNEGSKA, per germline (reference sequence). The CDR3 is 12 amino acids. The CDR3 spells CSARRGDQPQHF. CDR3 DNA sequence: TGCAGTGCTAGAAGGGGGGATCAGCCCCAGCATTTT.

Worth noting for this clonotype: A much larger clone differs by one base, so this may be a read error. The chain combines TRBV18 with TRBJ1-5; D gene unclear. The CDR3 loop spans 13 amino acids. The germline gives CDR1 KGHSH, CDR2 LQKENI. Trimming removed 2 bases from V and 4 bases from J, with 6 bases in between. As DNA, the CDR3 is TGTGCCAGCTCACCAGACCTTAATCAGCCCCAGCATTTT. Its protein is CASSPDLNQPQHF.

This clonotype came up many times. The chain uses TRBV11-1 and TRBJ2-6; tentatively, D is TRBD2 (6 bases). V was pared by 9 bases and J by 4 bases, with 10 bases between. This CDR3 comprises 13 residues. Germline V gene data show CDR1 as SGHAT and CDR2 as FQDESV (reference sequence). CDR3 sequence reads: CASAGHGANVLTF. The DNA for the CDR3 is TGTGCCAGTGCGGGGCACGGGGCCAACGTCCTGACTTTC.

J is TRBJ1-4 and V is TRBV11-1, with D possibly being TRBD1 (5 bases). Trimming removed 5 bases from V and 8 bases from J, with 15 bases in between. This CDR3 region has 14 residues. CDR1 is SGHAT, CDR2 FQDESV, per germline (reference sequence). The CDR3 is CASSPGRDGEKLFF. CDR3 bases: TGTGCCAGCAGCCCAGGCAGGGACGGGGAAAAACTGTTTTTT.

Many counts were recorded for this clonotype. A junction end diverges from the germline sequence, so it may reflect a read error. The chain's CDR3 is CASSGGVGGGFRSEIQYF. Written as DNA, the CDR3 is TGTGCCAGCAGTGGTGGGGTAGGGGGGGGGTTTAGGTCGGAGATCCAGTACTTC. V is TRBV12-3 or TRBV12-4 and J is TRBJ2-5; D perhaps matches TRBD2 (7 bases). This CDR3 is 18 amino acids long.

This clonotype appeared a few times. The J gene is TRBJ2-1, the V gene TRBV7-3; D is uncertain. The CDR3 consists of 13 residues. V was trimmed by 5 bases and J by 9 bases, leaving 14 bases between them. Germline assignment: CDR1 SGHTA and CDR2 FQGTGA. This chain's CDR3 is CASSEGLLSEQFF. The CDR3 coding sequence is TGTGCCAGCAGCGAAGGGCTCCTCAGTGAGCAGTTCTTC.

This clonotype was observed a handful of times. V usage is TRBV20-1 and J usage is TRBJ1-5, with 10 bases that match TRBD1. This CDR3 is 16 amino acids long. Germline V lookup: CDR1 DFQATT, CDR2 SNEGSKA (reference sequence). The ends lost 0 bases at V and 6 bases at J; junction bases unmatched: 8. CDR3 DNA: TGCAGTGCTAGAGACCGGACAGGGGGGGTAGGTCAGCCCCAGCATTTT. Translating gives CSARDRTGGVGQPQHF.

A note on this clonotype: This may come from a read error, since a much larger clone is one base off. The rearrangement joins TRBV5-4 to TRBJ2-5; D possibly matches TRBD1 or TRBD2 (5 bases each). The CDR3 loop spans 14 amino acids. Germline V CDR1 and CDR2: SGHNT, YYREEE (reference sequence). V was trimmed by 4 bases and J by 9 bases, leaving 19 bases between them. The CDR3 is CASSRVGTAEAQYF. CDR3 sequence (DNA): TGTGCCAGCAGCCGCGTAGGGACGGCGGAGGCCCAGTACTTC.

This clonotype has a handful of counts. CDR3 in DNA: TGTGCCAGCAGCCCTACCGCAAGCAACCAAGAGACCCAGTACTTC. Its protein is CASSPTASNQETQYF. The chain employs TRBV28 and TRBJ2-5; D unresolved. The CDR3 is 15 residues long. Germline lookup yields CDR1 MDHEN and CDR2 SYDVKM. Deletions cut 6 bases from V and 0 bases from J, with 14 bases between.

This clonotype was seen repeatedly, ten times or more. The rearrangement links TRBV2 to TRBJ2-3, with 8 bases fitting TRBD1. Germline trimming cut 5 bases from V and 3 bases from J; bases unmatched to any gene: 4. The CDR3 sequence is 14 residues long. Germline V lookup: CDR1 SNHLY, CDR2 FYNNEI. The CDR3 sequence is CASSTQGATDTQYF. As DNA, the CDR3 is TGTGCCAGCAGTACCCAGGGGGCAACAGATACGCAGTATTTT.

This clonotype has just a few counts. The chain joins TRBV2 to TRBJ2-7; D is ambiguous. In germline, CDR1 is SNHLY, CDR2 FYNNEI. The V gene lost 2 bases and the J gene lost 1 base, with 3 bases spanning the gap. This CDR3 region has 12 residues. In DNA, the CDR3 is TGTGCCAGCAGTGAATTTTCCTACGAGCAGTACTTC. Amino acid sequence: CASSEFSYEQYF.

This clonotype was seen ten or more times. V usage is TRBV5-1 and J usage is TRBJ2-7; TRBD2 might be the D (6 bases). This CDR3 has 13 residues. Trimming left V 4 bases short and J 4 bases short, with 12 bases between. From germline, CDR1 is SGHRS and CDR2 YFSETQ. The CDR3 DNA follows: TGCGCCAGCAGCCAGGGACTCGGGTACGAGCAGTACTTC. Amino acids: CASSQGLGYEQYF.

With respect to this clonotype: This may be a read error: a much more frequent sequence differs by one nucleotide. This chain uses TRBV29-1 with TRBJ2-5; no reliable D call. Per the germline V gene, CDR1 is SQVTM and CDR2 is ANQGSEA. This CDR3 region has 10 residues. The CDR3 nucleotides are TGCGGATTTTTTGATGAGACCCAGTACTTC. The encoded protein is CGFFDETQYF.

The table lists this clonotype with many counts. The CDR3 is CASSLKGNPQHF. The DNA for the CDR3 is TGTGCCAGCAGCTTAAAAGGGAATCCCCAGCATTTT. The chain uses TRBV7-8 and TRBJ1-5; D gene unclear. The CDR3 extends over 12 amino acids. With 2 bases removed from V and 10 bases from J, the gap between germline ends came to 9 bases. Germline CDR1 SGHVS, CDR2 FQNEAQ.

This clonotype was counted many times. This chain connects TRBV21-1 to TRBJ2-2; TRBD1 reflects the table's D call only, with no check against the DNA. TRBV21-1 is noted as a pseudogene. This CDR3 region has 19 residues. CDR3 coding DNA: TGTGCCAGCAGCAAAGGATGGGGGGGCCTGCCCCCGAACACCGGGGAGCTGTTTTTT. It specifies CASSKGWGGLPPNTGELFF.

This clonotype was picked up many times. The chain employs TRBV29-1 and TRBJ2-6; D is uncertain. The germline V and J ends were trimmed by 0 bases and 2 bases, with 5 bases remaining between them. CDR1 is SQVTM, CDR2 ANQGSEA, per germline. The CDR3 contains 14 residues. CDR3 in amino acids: CSVEDTPGANVLTF. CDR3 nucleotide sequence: TGCAGCGTTGAAGATACCCCTGGGGCCAACGTCCTGACTTTC.

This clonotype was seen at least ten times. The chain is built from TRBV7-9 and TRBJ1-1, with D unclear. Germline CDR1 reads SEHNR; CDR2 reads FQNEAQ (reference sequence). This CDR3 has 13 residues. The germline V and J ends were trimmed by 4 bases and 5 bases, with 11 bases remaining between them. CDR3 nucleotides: TGTGCCAGCAGCTCCAACGTGGGGACTGAAGCTTTCTTT. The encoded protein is CASSSNVGTEAFF.

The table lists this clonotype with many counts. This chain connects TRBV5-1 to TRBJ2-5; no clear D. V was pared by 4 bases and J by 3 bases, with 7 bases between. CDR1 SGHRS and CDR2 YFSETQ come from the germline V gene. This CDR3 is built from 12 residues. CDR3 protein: CASSSVEETQYF. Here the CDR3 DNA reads TGCGCCAGCAGCAGTGTCGAAGAGACCCAGTACTTC.

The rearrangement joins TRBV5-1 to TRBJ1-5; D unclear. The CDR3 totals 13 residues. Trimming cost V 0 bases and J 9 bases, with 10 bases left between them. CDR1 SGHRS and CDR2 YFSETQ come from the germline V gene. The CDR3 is CASSLEGTRPQHF. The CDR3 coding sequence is TGCGCCAGCAGCTTGGAAGGCACAAGGCCCCAGCATTTT.

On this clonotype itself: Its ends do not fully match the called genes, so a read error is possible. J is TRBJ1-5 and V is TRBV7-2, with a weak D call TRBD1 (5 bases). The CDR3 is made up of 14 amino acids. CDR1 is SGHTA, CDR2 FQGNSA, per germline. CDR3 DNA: TGTGCCAGCAGCTTAAGGCAGGGCAATCAGCCCCATCATTTT. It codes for CASSLRQGNQPHHF.

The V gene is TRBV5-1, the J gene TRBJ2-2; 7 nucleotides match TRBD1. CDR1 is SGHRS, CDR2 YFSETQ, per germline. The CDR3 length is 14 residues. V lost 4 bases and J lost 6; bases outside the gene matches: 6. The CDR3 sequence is CASSETGEAGELFF. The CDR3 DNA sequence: TGCGCCAGCAGCGAAACAGGGGAAGCCGGGGAGCTGTTTTTT.

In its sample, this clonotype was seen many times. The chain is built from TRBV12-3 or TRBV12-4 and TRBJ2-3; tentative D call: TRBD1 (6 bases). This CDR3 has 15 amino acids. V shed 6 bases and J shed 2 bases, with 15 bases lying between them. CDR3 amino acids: CASSRGQPITDTQYF. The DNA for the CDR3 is TGTGCCAGCAGCCGCGGACAGCCGATCACAGATACGCAGTATTTT.

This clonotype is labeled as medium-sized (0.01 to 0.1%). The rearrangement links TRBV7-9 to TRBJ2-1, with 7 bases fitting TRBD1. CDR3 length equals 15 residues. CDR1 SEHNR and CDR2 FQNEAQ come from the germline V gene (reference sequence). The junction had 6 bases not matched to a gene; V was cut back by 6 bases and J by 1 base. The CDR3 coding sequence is TGTGCCAGCAGTCCCGGGACAGCTTCCTACAATGAGCAGTTCTTC. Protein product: CASSPGTASYNEQFF.

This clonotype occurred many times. The CDR3 DNA follows: TGCGCCAGCAGCCCCGGACTAGCCCCAGATACGCAGTATTTT. This encodes CASSPGLAPDTQYF. The chain carries TRBV4-1 and TRBJ2-3; TRBD2 matches at 8 bases. Germline V gene lookup returns CDR1 MGHRA and CDR2 YSYEKL. This CDR3 region has 14 residues. The V segment lost 4 bases and the J segment 4 bases; nucleotides outside the gene matches: 4.

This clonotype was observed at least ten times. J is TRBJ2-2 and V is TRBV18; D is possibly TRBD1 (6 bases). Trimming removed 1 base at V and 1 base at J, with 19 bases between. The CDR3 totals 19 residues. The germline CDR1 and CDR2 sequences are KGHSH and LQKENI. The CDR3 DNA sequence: TGTGCCAGCTCACCACGCGGAACGGCCGGGACAAAGAACACCGGGGAGCTGTTTTTT. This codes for CASSPRGTAGTKNTGELFF.